The T cell receptor (beta chain) described here comes from a study of blood T cells in healthy people across ages. Study-level points and caveats: Older age went with lower TCR beta diversity per million T cells, in a roughly linear way.

It was with a sample-barcoded 5' primer and a J-beta primer mix that a second PCR of roughly 6 to 11 cycles was run. TCRdb reprocessed the 5' RACE reads with MiXCR, giving one entry per CDR3 protein. The sample contains around 990,000 distinct CDR3 sequences, about two fifths of which appear only once. As regards this clonotype: The antigen remains undetermined.

CDR3 size: 12 residues. V trimming: 3 bases; J trimming: 7 bases; junction bases outside the gene matches: 1. Sequencing was performed on blood. The TCR was taken from a man younger than 30 in good health. The chain couples TRBV12-3 or TRBV12-4 to TRBJ1-1; 8 positions match TRBD1. The CDR3 protein is CASSFGTGEAFF. The CDR3 DNA reads as TGTGCCAGCAGTTTTGGGACAGGTGAAGCTTTCTTT.